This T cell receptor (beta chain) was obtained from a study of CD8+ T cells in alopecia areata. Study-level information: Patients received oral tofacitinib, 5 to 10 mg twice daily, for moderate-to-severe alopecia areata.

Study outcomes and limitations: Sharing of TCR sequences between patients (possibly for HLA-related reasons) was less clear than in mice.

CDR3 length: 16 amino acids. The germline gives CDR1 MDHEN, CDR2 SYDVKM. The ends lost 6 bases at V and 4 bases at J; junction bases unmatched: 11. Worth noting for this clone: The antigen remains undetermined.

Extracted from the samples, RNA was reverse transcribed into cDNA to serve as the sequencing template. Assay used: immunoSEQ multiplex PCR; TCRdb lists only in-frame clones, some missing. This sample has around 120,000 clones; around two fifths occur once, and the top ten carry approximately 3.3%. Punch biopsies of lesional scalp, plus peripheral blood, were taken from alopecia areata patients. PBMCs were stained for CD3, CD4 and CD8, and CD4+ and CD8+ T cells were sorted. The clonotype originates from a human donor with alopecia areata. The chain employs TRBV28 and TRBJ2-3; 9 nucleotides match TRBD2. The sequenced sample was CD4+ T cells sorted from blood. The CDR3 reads CASSPRELAGSDTQYF. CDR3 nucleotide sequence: TGTGCCAGCAGCCCCCGGGAGCTAGCGGGATCAGATACGCAGTATTTT.